This TCR beta chain was captured by sequencing in a study of blood T cell repertoires in COVID-19. Study-level information: Whether acute or convalescent, the COVID-19 samples came from the United States, Italy and Spain. Nucleic acid was either cDNA or gDNA, and it came from T cells, B-cell-depleted T cells, or PBMCs.

Study processing details: It was from reference gene primer amplification that nucleated cell counts were estimated. The repertoire was sequenced with immunoSEQ multiplex PCR; TCRdb's copy has only in-frame clones and lacks some. That table gives V, J and clone size, and the DNA gave D and trimming. Among about 150,000 clones, around 91% were seen once, and the ten largest hold roughly 15%. J gave up 5 bases and V 0 bases, and 7 bases lay outside the gene matches. The CDR3 length is 15 residues. Germline assignment: CDR1 SGHRS and CDR2 YFSETQ. This TCR derives from a woman aged 40 to 49 with acute or convalescent COVID-19. The sequenced sample was peripheral blood. The chain recombines TRBV5-1 with TRBJ2-5, with 7 bases lining up with TRBD1. CDR3 amino acids: CASSLETGSGETQYF. CDR3 DNA sequence: TGCGCCAGCAGCTTGGAGACAGGGTCGGGGGAGACCCAGTACTTC.